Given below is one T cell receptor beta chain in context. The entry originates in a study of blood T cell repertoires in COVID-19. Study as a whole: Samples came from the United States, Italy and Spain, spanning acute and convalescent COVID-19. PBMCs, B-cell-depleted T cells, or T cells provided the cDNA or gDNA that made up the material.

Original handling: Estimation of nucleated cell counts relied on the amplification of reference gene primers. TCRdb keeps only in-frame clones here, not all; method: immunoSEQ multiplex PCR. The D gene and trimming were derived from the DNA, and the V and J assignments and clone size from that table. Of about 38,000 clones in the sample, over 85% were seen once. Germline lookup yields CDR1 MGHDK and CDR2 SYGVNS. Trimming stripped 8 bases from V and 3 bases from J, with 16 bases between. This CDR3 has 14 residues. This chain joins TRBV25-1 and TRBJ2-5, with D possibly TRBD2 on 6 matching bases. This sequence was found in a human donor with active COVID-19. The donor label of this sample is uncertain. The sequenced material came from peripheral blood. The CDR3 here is CASVEEGIKETQYF. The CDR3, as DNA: TGTGCCAGCGTGGAGGAGGGAATTAAAGAGACCCAGTACTTC. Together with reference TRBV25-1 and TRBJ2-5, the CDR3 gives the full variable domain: EADIYQTPRYLVIGTGKKITLECSQTMGHDKMYWYQQDPGMELHLIHYSYGVNSTEKGDLSSESTVSRIRTEHFPLTLESARPSHTSQYLCASVEEGIKETQYFGPGTRLLVL.